This T cell receptor beta chain appears in the sequencing data of a study of Graves' ophthalmopathy and Graves' hyperthyroidism (dated by TCRdb to between 2017 and 2018). About the study as a whole: Hyperthyroidism was considered stable if no progression to ophthalmopathy occurred within 18 months of follow-up. An independent validation cohort comprised some 19 hyperthyroidism patients and 17 patients who later progressed from hyperthyroidism to ophthalmopathy. In roughly 6 hyperthyroidism patients, the T-cell repertoire of thyroid tissue was compared with the T-cell repertoire of blood. The study used signatures of the TCR beta repertoire to tell Graves' ophthalmopathy apart from Graves' hyperthyroidism and to predict which patients would progress to ophthalmopathy. Once sampling was done, hyperthyroidism patients were given methimazole at a starting dose of 30 mg daily, while ophthalmopathy patients were given high-dose intravenous methylprednisolone. To explore V-J signatures that separate ophthalmopathy from hyperthyroidism, a discovery set of about a hundred patients was enrolled, consisting of about 43 with ophthalmopathy and some 56 with stable hyperthyroidism. In total, some 140 blood samples were TCR-sequenced: 40 to 45 ophthalmopathy, some 75 hyperthyroidism and approximately 17 hyperthyroidism-to-ophthalmopathy patients. What the research found in general, with its limitations: In cross-validation, the 13-signature model distinguished ophthalmopathy from stable hyperthyroidism with less than 90% sensitivity and 81.08% specificity, while in the test set the corresponding values were around 79% and 71%. Sample size was not predetermined statistically, and investigators were not blinded to group allocation. Among expanded thyroid clonotypes with frequency above 0.001, most also showed up in blood, which suggests that blood repertoires may reflect the thyroid immune response. In validation, the model predicted ophthalmopathy progression with less than 71% sensitivity and less than 80% specificity; approximately 12 predicted patients were CT-confirmed with GO in a median of approximately six months.

Including the terminal cysteine and phenylalanine, the CDR3 comprises 15 residues. Only the CDR3 DNA stays, 45 bases, in frame from base 1. CDR1 MNHEY and CDR2 SMNVEV were looked up in the germline V gene (reference sequence). The junction shows trimming of 3 bases on V and 6 bases on J, plus 17 bases between the germline ends. For repertoire sequencing, the TCR beta CDR3 regions were amplified from RNA transcripts. A first-round RT-PCR used HTBI primers with the Qiagen OneStep RT-PCR kit, followed by a second-round multiplex PCR, size selection and purification. Sequencing of the libraries was carried out on an Illumina HiSeq2000 in paired-end mode with 100 bp reads. On the authors' methods: Reads were processed with SOAPnuke, discarding reads with adapters, uncalled bases, mean Phred below 15, or no exact constant-primer or identifier match. COPE v1.2.5 was used to merge high-quality paired reads. Each unique nucleotide sequence was defined as a clonotype, and clonotypes were aligned to IMGT TRB V, D and J references with MiTCR v1.1. The analysis was limited to V-J combinations with a frequency above 0.0001, which together covered around 99% of the repertoires. For each V-J combination, a TCR clonal expansion and chaos score was defined as the ratio of F50 clonal expansion to chaos observed in the TCRdist matrix. Welch's t-statistics and random forest were used to reduce features to approximately 13 V-J combinations, which were fed into a naive Bayes classifier. Thyroid-blood repertoire similarity was quantified with the Morisita-Horn index. TCRdb trimmed the raw reads at Q25, called clones with MiXCR and kept productive beta chains. CDR3 protein duplicates are merged, each entry listing the most common genes and DNA. TCRdb, rather than the study authors, made the V and J calls. Counted in this sample were about 500,000 distinct CDR3 sequences; 35% to 45% of them appeared once. Together, the top ten hold roughly 4.5% of the sample.

As to this clonotype: What antigen it recognizes has not been identified. No base-level quality is on record; no much larger clone is a single base apart.

Hyperthyroidism patients were newly diagnosed, were aged 18 to 65 years, and had a disease duration under 2 months. Anyone with other autoimmune diseases, uncontrolled infections, pregnancy or lactation was excluded from the study. Clinical symptoms, serum thyroxine, TRAb, thyroid ultrasound and orbital computed tomography were used for diagnosis. Trizol reagent was used to extract the total RNA, and its quality was then checked on an Agilent 2100 Bioanalyzer. The chain joins TRBV27 to TRBJ1-2; perhaps TRBD1 is the D gene, with 5 bases matching. Sequenced material: peripheral blood or thyroid tissue (not recorded which). The sequence was collected from an adult man with Graves' hyperthyroidism. The bases are TGTGCCAGCAGTTTGCAAGGGGCGCCTTTCCATGGCTACACCTTC. It is translated as CASSLQGAPFHGYTF.